This T cell receptor beta chain was sequenced in a study of T-cell memory formation after mild COVID-19. Each CDR3 protein gets one entry after TCRdb re-called the 5' RACE reads with MiXCR. Among 110,000 to 150,000 distinct CDR3 sequences, more than 13% were seen once, and the ten largest hold more than 25%. Many counts were recorded for this clonotype. Looked up from germline, CDR1 is SGHTA and CDR2 is FQGTGA. This CDR3 region has 15 residues. Trimming took 3 bases from V and 0 from J; bases not matched to a gene: 5. The chain couples TRBV7-3 to TRBJ2-7; TRBD2 agrees at 7 bases. This receptor was taken from an adult woman who had mild COVID-19 (a few samples of this study predate the infection). Cell type and time point are not known. What was sequenced was PBMCs or a T cell subset sorted from them (not recorded which). Here the CDR3 DNA reads TGTGCCAGCAGCTTCTACGGGGGGAACTCCTACGAGCAGTACTTC. Its protein product is CASSFYGGNSYEQYF.